The entry below describes one T cell receptor (beta chain). Its antigen is not identified. TCRdb keeps only in-frame clones here, not all; method: immunoSEQ multiplex PCR. This table has about 61,000 clones, around 86% appearing once. These data originate in a study of OX40 agonist ivuxolimab in advanced cancers. About the research overall: Patients undergoing dose escalation presented with hepatocellular carcinoma, melanoma, renal cell or head and neck cancer.

General observations from the study: Clonal expansion was seen in CD4+ and CD8+ blood T cells by week 6 at 0.1 to 3.0 mg/kg.

This TCR derives from an adult with an advanced solid tumor such as melanoma, head and neck, liver or kidney cancer. The sample was CD4+ or CD8+ T cells sorted from blood, taken in a trial of the OX40 agonist ivuxolimab.

For the CDR3, the DNA is TGTGCCAGCACTACAGGGTGGGAGACCCAGTACTTC. It codes for CASTTGWETQYF. V gene TRBV2 combines with J gene TRBJ2-5; D possibly corresponds to TRBD1 (6 bases). The CDR3 sequence is 12 residues long. Trimming took off 7 bases at V and 5 bases at J, with 11 bases between the two ends. Germline V gives CDR1 SNHLY, CDR2 FYNNEI.